The 9 T cell receptor beta chains given below trace back to one sample, sequenced in a study of cytomegalovirus exposure and HLA in healthy donors (dated by TCRdb to about 2017). Library construction relied on the immunoSEQ multiplex PCR assay. A mixture of 60 forward primers for TCR Vbeta segments and 13 reverse primers for TCR Jbeta segments was used in the multiplex PCR. Held by TCRdb, this immuneACCESS table contains in-frame sequences only and omits some clones. Under half of the omission traces to an unresolved V gene where checked; the cause of the rest is unknown. The sample table contains 180,000 or so clones; only one count was recorded for around 77% of them. Together, the top ten hold 3.1% of the sample. Sequenced material: PBMCs. These receptors were obtained from a female donor in good health and CMV-seronegative.

The chain recombines TRBV18 with TRBJ2-6; TRBD1 matches at 7 bases. CDR3 size: 15 residues. The ends lost 3 bases at V and 2 bases at J; junction bases unmatched: 1. The germline gives CDR1 KGHSH, CDR2 LQKENI. CDR3 residues: CASSPTGAGANVLTF. The CDR3 DNA reads TGTGCCAGCTCACCTACAGGGGCTGGGGCCAACGTCCTGACTTTC.

This chain joins TRBV19 and TRBJ2-5; tentatively, D is TRBD2 (6 bases). The better agreement between TRBJ2-7 and the DNA end casts doubt on the J call. Germline CDR1 reads LNHDA; CDR2 reads SQIVND (reference sequence). The CDR3 spans 15 residues. CDR3 in DNA: TGTGCCAGTAGTATAAGAAGCGGAGGGAATTACGAGCAGTACTTC. Translating gives CASSIRSGGNYEQYF.

This clone was found once. This CDR3 reads CASSSSFDRGLFYEQYF. The CDR3 nucleotides read TGCGCCAGCAGCTCTTCGTTCGACAGGGGCCTTTTCTACGAGCAGTACTTC. The V call is TRBV5-1, the J call TRBJ2-7, with TRBD1 identical over 8 bases. V gave up 3 bases and J gave up 3 bases; unmatched junction bases: 14. The CDR3 contains 17 residues. Germline V CDR1 and CDR2: SGHRS, YFSETQ.

This clone was detected a few times. A read error may produce the germline difference seen at one junction end. The gene calls are TRBV7-9 and TRBJ1-1, with D unresolved. The V gene's germline CDR1 is SEHNR and CDR2 FQNEAQ (reference sequence). This CDR3 region has 11 residues. This CDR3 is CSSSWSYEAFF. The CDR3, as DNA: TGTTCCAGCAGCTGGAGTTATGAAGCTTTCTTT.

J is TRBJ2-7 and V is TRBV7-9, with 9 nucleotides matching TRBD1. Unmatched junction bases numbered 1, after V lost 4 bases and J lost 3 bases. This CDR3 has 13 amino acids. CDR1 SEHNR and CDR2 FQNEAQ come from the germline V gene (reference sequence). In nucleotides, the CDR3 is TGTGCCAGCAGCTGGGGACAGGGCTACGAGCAGTACTTC. Its translation: CASSWGQGYEQYF.

The rearrangement links TRBV7-2 to TRBJ1-4, with 8 bases matching TRBD1. The CDR3 has 14 residues. Trimming cost V 3 bases and J 5 bases; bases outside gene matches: 2. The V gene's germline CDR1 is SGHTA and CDR2 FQGNSA. In DNA form, the CDR3 reads TGTGCCAGCAGCTTCCGGACAGGGAATGAAAAACTGTTTTTT. Translating it yields CASSFRTGNEKLFF.

This chain uses TRBV29-1 with TRBJ1-1, with D perhaps TRBD1 (6 bases). With 4 bases removed from V and 11 bases from J, the gap between germline ends came to 14 bases. The CDR3 runs 11 residues. CDR1 and CDR2 (germline): SQVTM, ANQGSEA. The chain's CDR3 is CSVGGPTLAFF. CDR3 nucleotides: TGCAGCGTTGGGGGGCCCACTTTGGCTTTCTTT.

The rearrangement links TRBV18 to TRBJ1-2; TRBD1 matches at 7 bases. The CDR3 totals 15 residues. Germline V gene data show CDR1 as KGHSH and CDR2 as LQKENI. The J segment lost 5 bases and the V segment lost 3 bases, leaving 9 bases of the junction unmatched. In nucleotides, the CDR3 is TGTGCCAGCTCACCCCCGGGACAGCAACTTTATGGCTACACCTTC. Its translation is CASSPPGQQLYGYTF. The variable domain in full, with the rest retrieved from reference TRBV18 and TRBJ1-2, is NAGVMQNPRHLVRRRGQEARLRCSPMKGHSHVYWYRQLPEEGLKFMVYLQKENIIDESGMPKERFSAEFPKEGPSILRIQQVVRGDSAAYFCASSPPGQQLYGYTFGSGTRLTVV.

The chain uses TRBV15 and TRBJ2-5, with 9 bases lining up with TRBD2. The CDR3 runs 17 residues. CDR1 and CDR2 (germline): LNHNV, YYDKDF (reference sequence). Trimming took 0 bases from V and 3 from J; bases not matched to a gene: 8. The CDR3 DNA sequence: TGTGCCACCAGCAGAGATCCCCAAGCTAGCGGGAAAGAGACCCAGTACTTC. Protein product: CATSRDPQASGKETQYF.